What follows describes a single TCR beta chain. The record originates from a study of CD8 T cells in Susac syndrome. CD27 and CD45RA staining defined memory subsets for TEMRA sorting. This CDR3 has 17 residues. With 9 bases clipped from V and 0 bases from J, the junction kept 10 bases outside the gene matches. Roughly 0.45 to 1 ug RNA was reverse transcribed with random hexamers. TCRdb independently ran MiXCR on the immunoSEQ multiplex PCR reads; one entry per CDR3 protein. The sample shows about 2,600 distinct CDR3 sequences, roughly 70% of them seen only once. The rearrangement links TRBV12-3 or TRBV12-4 to TRBJ2-6; 8 nucleotides align to TRBD1. Sequenced material: CD8+ TEMRA cells from PBMCs. This sample's subset: FACS-sorted terminally differentiated effector memory CD8+ T cells re-expressing CD45RA (CD8+ TEMRA). The receptor was isolated from a human donor with Susac syndrome. CDR3 sequence reads: CASRGQGQISGANVLTF. CDR3 nucleotide sequence: TGTGCCAGTCGAGGACAGGGTCAAATCTCTGGGGCCAACGTCCTGACTTTC.